The 19 T cell receptor beta chains reported below all come from one sample, sequenced in a study of T cells in localized non-small cell lung cancer. The table came from immunoSEQ multiplex PCR; TCRdb's copy has only in-frame clones and leaves some out. The sample records 75,000 to 80,000 clones, roughly 91% being singletons. Sequenced material: peripheral blood, taken before any cancer treatment. The receptors were gathered from a woman aged 35-70 years with stage I squamous cell lung carcinoma.

This chain joins TRBV15 and TRBJ2-7; 12 bases align to TRBD1. In germline, CDR1 is LNHNV, CDR2 YYDKDF (reference sequence). J lost 5 bases, V lost 10 bases, and 9 bases had no gene match. The CDR3 sequence is 14 residues long. CDR3 bases: TGTGCCATCAGATCCGGGACAGGGGGCGACGAGCAGTACTTC. Translation: CAIRSGTGGDEQYF.

This clone has a handful of counts. This rearrangement joins TRBV6-5 to TRBJ1-5, with 7 bases lining up with TRBD1. Germline V lookup: CDR1 MNHEY, CDR2 SVGAGI. The ends lost 6 bases at V and 3 bases at J; junction bases unmatched: 5. This CDR3 spans 14 amino acids. Here the CDR3 reads CASRGTASNQPQHF. The CDR3 DNA reads TGTGCCAGCAGGGGGACAGCTTCCAATCAGCCCCAGCATTTT.

The rearrangement links TRBV2 to TRBJ2-1; D perhaps matches TRBD1 (5 bases). The CDR3 runs 14 residues. Trimming shortened V by 7 bases and J by 2 bases, and 12 bases separated the two germline ends. Germline CDR1 is SNHLY and CDR2 is FYNNEI. In DNA, the CDR3 is TGTGCCAGCACCCGACAGCCGGCCTACAATGAGCAGTTCTTC. It yields the protein CASTRQPAYNEQFF.

Only one count was recorded for this clone. The chain's CDR3 is CASSEARLRGVLNTEAFF. CDR3 bases: TGTGCCAGCAGTGAAGCGCGTCTCAGGGGGGTCCTGAACACTGAAGCTTTCTTT. The rearrangement uses TRBV6-1 and TRBJ1-1; 7 bases align to TRBD1. V shed 0 bases and J 0 bases; nucleotides not matched to a gene: 10. The CDR3 runs 18 residues. The germline gives CDR1 MNHNS, CDR2 SASEGT.

The V gene is TRBV27, the J gene TRBJ1-4; TRBD1 agrees at 10 bases. In germline, CDR1 is MNHEY, CDR2 SMNVEV (reference sequence). With V trimmed by 5 bases and J by 10 bases, 7 bases remained unmatched. CDR3 length: 14 residues. CDR3 protein: CASSPGQGTGKLFF. DNA for the CDR3: TGTGCCAGCAGTCCGGGACAGGGGACGGGAAAACTGTTTTTT.

This clone came up once. The chain carries TRBV18 and TRBJ1-5, with D perhaps TRBD1 (5 bases). CDR1 and CDR2 (germline): KGHSH, LQKENI. V shed 6 bases and J shed 6 bases, with 12 bases lying between them. The CDR3 is 13 amino acids. CDR3 in amino acids: CASSQGSGQPQHF. Written as DNA, the CDR3 is TGTGCCAGCTCCCAGGGTAGCGGTCAGCCCCAGCATTTT.

This clone was picked up a small number of times. This rearrangement joins TRBV10-1 to TRBJ1-1, with 8 bases that match TRBD1. V lost 3 bases, J lost 5 bases, and 2 bases stayed unmatched. Germline V gene data show CDR1 as WNHNN and CDR2 as SYGVQD (reference sequence). The CDR3 contains 13 residues. The CDR3 nucleotides are TGCGCCAGCAGTGACGGACAGGGAACTGAAGCTTTCTTT. This translates into CASSDGQGTEAFF.

J is TRBJ1-2 and V is TRBV5-1; 11 bases line up with TRBD1. V lost 4 bases to trimming and J lost 4 bases; unmatched junction nucleotides: 6. Germline-derived CDR1 and CDR2 are SGHRS and YFSETQ. The CDR3 is 15 amino acids. CDR3 sequence reads: CASSPRDRGTYGYTF. For the CDR3, the DNA is TGCGCCAGCAGCCCCCGGGACAGGGGGACCTATGGCTACACCTTC.

V usage is TRBV5-1 and J usage is TRBJ2-3; 12 bases line up with TRBD2. CDR1 and CDR2 from the germline V gene are SGHRS and YFSETQ. The trim removed 0 bases at V and 2 bases at J, leaving 7 bases unmatched. The CDR3 spans 18 residues. Written as DNA, the CDR3 is TGCGCCAGCAGCTTGGCGGCTAGCGGGGGGGCAAACACAGATACGCAGTATTTT. As protein: CASSLAASGGANTDTQYF.

This clone was seen more than once but under ten times. The genes are TRBV6-1 and TRBJ1-1; D uncertain. CDR1 is MNHNS and CDR2 is SASEGT in the germline V gene. The V gene lost 6 bases and the J gene lost 3 bases, with 8 bases spanning the gap. The CDR3 length is 12 residues. The CDR3 sequence: CASSKTDTEAFF. The CDR3, as DNA: TGTGCCAGCAGCAAAACGGACACTGAAGCTTTCTTT.

The J gene is TRBJ1-1, the V gene TRBV5-1; D unresolved. Germline CDR1 is SGHRS and CDR2 is YFSETQ. The CDR3 is 15 amino acids. Trimming cost V 3 bases and J 0 bases, with 12 bases left between them. DNA for the CDR3: TGCGCCAGCAGCTCGGGAACACAAATGAACACTGAAGCTTTCTTT. Translated, it gives CASSSGTQMNTEAFF.

The CDR3 DNA sequence: TGTGCCAGCAGCACATCCGGGACAGCCTCCTACGAGCAGTACTTC. The encoded protein is CASSTSGTASYEQYF. The gene calls are TRBV5-8 and TRBJ2-7; TRBD1 agrees at 7 bases. Per the germline V gene, CDR1 is SGHTS and CDR2 is YDEGEE. There are 15 residues in the CDR3. Trimming took 4 bases from V and 0 from J; bases not matched to a gene: 7. The whole variable domain, remainder taken from reference TRBV5-8 and TRBJ2-7, is EAGVTQSPTHLIKTRGQQATLRCSPISGHTSVYWYQQALGLGLQFLLWYDEGEERNRGNFPPRFSGRQFPNYSSELNVNALELEDSALYLCASSTSGTASYEQYFGPGTRLTVT.

V and J are TRBV10-3 and TRBJ1-5; D may be TRBD1 (5 bases). The CDR3 is made up of 20 amino acids. Between the trimmed V and J ends, which lost 2 bases and 6 bases, there was a span of 29 bases. The germline CDR1 and CDR2 sequences are ENHRY and SYGVKD. CDR3 bases: TGTGCCATCAGTGAGCGGGCTGTTACCCGAAGCGGTAGGGGTACTCAGCCCCAGCATTTT. Translated: CAISERAVTRSGRGTQPQHF.

The chain recombines TRBV19 with TRBJ2-7, with 9 positions matching TRBD1. Trimming removed 2 bases from V and 5 bases from J; junction bases left unmatched: 7. From germline, CDR1 is LNHDA and CDR2 SQIVND (reference sequence). The CDR3 contains 15 residues. CDR3 nucleotides: TGTGCCAGTAGTATATTCCCGGGACAGGGCAACGAGCAGTACTTC. Amino acids: CASSIFPGQGNEQYF.

The chain couples TRBV6-6 to TRBJ1-2; D gene unclear. This CDR3 spans 14 amino acids. The V and J ends lost 4 bases and 2 bases respectively, with 11 bases between them. Germline CDR1 and CDR2: MNHNY and SVGAGI (reference sequence). Written as DNA, the CDR3 is TGTGCCAGCAGTTCCTGGACGGTGAACTATGGCTACACCTTC. This codes for CASSSWTVNYGYTF.

This clone has more than one count but fewer than ten. This rearrangement joins TRBV5-4 to TRBJ2-2, with D possibly matching TRBD2 (6 bases). V was shortened by 4 bases and J by 7 bases, with 17 bases between the two germline ends. The CDR3 contains 15 residues. CDR1 is SGHNT and CDR2 is YYREEE in the germline V gene (reference sequence). DNA of the CDR3: TGTGCCAGCAGCCCGGCGAGCGGGTTTAGCGGGGAGCTGTTTTTT. Protein sequence: CASSPASGFSGELFF.

This clone was seen only once. The chain employs TRBV9 and TRBJ2-3, with 8 bases identical to TRBD2. This CDR3 comprises 14 residues. Germline V lookup: CDR1 SGDLS, CDR2 YYNGEE. Germline trimming cut 1 base from V and 4 bases from J; bases unmatched to any gene: 2. CDR3 sequence reads: CASSVRTSPDTQYF. The CDR3 DNA reads as TGTGCCAGCAGCGTACGGACTAGCCCAGATACGCAGTATTTT.

The V and J genes are TRBV2 and TRBJ2-4; 9 nucleotides agree with TRBD2. J lost 2 bases, V lost 3 bases, and 5 bases had no gene match. CDR1 is SNHLY, CDR2 FYNNEI, per germline. The CDR3 consists of 16 residues. The CDR3 nucleotides read TGTGCCAGCAGTGATGTAGCGGGGGACCCCAAAAACATTCAGTACTTC. It encodes CASSDVAGDPKNIQYF. Based on the CDR3 plus reference TRBV2 and TRBJ2-4, the full variable domain is EPEVTQTPSHQVTQMGQEVILRCVPISNHLYFYWYRQILGQKVEFLVSFYNNEISEKSEIFDDQFSVERPDGSNFTLKIRSTKLEDSAMYFCASSDVAGDPKNIQYFGAGTRLSVL.

The rearrangement uses TRBV7-3 and TRBJ1-1; maybe TRBD1 (6 bases). Germline V gene data show CDR1 as SGHTA and CDR2 as FQGTGA. The V and J ends lost 2 bases and 5 bases respectively, with 15 bases between them. The CDR3 contains 15 residues. This CDR3 is CASSLEGGSGTEAFF. The DNA for the CDR3 is TGTGCCAGCAGCTTAGAAGGGGGGTCAGGAACTGAAGCTTTCTTT.